This record concerns one TCR beta chain sequence. Its antigen remains unidentified. Germline assignment: CDR1 LGHDT and CDR2 YNNKEL (reference sequence). Trimming took off 1 base at V and 4 bases at J, with 14 bases between the two ends. The CDR3 length is 16 residues. TCRdb's copy holds only in-frame clones and misses some; the assay was immunoSEQ multiplex PCR. This sample has 110,000 or so clones, with approximately 90% found just once. This specimen comes from a study of T cell responses to AZD1222 COVID-19 vaccine. General study points: Reportedly, nearly half the spike-specific TCRs target unmutated variant regions. The breadth and depth of Spike-specific TCRs increased once two AZD1222 doses had been given. Distributed over spike, vaccine-associated CD4 TCRs predominated at 160-218 and 743-854.

Pooled in the analysis were second doses at about 4 or about 12 weeks. The rearrangement joins TRBV3-1 (or the pseudogene TRBV3-2) to TRBJ2-1; maybe TRBD2 (5 bases). Sequencing used peripheral blood, obtained 28 days after the second AZD1222 dose. The sequence was obtained from an adult who received the AZD1222 COVID-19 vaccine. The CDR3 coding sequence is TGTGCCAGCAGCCAAGGCGCCTCACTAGAATACAATGAGCAGTTCTTC. Its translation: CASSQGASLEYNEQFF.